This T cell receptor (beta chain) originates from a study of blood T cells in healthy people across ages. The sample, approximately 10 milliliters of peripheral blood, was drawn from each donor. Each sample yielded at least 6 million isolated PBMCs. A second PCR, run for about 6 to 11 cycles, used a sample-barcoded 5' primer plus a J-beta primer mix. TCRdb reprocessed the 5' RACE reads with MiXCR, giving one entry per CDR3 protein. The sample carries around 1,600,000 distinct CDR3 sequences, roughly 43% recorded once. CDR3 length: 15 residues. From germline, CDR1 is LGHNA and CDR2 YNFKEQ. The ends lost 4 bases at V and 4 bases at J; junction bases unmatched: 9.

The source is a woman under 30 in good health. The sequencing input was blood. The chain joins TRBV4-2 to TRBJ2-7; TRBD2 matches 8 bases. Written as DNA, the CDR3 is TGTGCCAGCAGCCTAACCGGGGGGGCTGCTTACGAGCAGTACTTC. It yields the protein CASSLTGGAAYEQYF.